The clone carrying this T cell receptor (beta chain) turned up a few times. The antigen is not known. This sample is drawn from a study of shared clonotypes between healthy human individuals. Study results and limitations: Naive subsets, compared against memory subsets, generally had larger estimated richness values. Compared with clonotypes that all four donors shared, non-shared clonotypes had lower generation probabilities.

Every subset had its genomic DNA shared out evenly among several immunoSEQ plates. Produced via immunoSEQ multiplex PCR; TCRdb's table is partial and in-frame only. The sample holds 1.5 million to 1.9 million clones, under 99% seen once. CDR1 and CDR2 (germline): LNHDA, SQIVND (reference sequence). The CDR3 runs to 16 residues. V lost 3 bases to trimming and J lost 7 bases, with 19 bases between them. The gene calls are TRBV19 and TRBJ2-1; tentative D call: TRBD2 (6 bases). Material for sequencing was naive CD4+ T cells sorted from blood. Subset in this sample: CD45RA+ positively selected. The source is a man aged 30-40 years in good health. The CDR3 nucleotides are TGTGCCAGTAGTATTCGGTTGGACTACCTTACGAATGAGCAGTTCTTC. Protein: CASSIRLDYLTNEQFF.